This is a list of T cell receptor beta chains from one sample in a study of OX40 agonist ivuxolimab in advanced cancers. Libraries were prepared by immunoSEQ multiplex PCR; TCRdb keeps only in-frame clonotypes and omits some of them. Among about 19,000 clones listed, about 86% were seen once. Here the sequenced sample was CD4+ or CD8+ T cells sorted from blood, taken in a trial of the OX40 agonist ivuxolimab. The receptors derive from an adult with an advanced solid tumor such as melanoma, head and neck, liver or kidney cancer. Each CDR3 is given with its conserved first and last residue. Each record gives: clone size, D gene, V gene, J gene, CDR3 protein, CDR3 DNA. A D gene is named only where the DNA matches it firmly. Some rows have no size entry. The others give once, few or many, or a class for an expanded clone.

size: NA
D: TRBD1
V: TRBV11-1
J: TRBJ2-7
CDR3: CASSLRTGHSYEQYF
DNA: TGTGCCAGCAGCCTTCGGACAGGGCATTCCTACGAGCAGTACTTC

size: NA
D: TRBD1
V: TRBV7-3
J: TRBJ2-7
CDR3: CASRLTGGEPYEQYF
DNA: TGTGCCAGCAGGCTGACAGGGGGCGAACCCTACGAGCAGTACTTC

size: medium-sized
D: NA
V: TRBV6-1
J: TRBJ1-5
CDR3: CASSETTEVKPQHF
DNA: TGTGCCAGCAGTGAGACCACAGAAGTCAAGCCCCAGCATTTT

size: NA
D: NA
V: TRBV2
J: TRBJ2-1
CDR3: CAGSPYNEQFF
DNA: TGTGCCGGCAGCCCATACAATGAGCAGTTCTTC

size: NA
D: NA
V: TRBV6-5
J: TRBJ2-7
CDR3: CASSLQGYEQYF
DNA: TGTGCCAGCAGTTTACAGGGTTACGAGCAGTACTTC

size: NA
D: NA
V: TRBV28
J: TRBJ1-1
CDR3: CVILTEEAFF
DNA: TGTGTCATACTGACGGAGGAAGCTTTCTTT

size: medium-sized
D: NA
V: TRBV14
J: TRBJ2-6
CDR3: CASSEREAGANVLTF
DNA: TGTGCCAGCAGCGAGAGGGAGGCTGGGGCCAACGTCCTGACTTTC

size: NA
D: NA
V: TRBV7-9
J: TRBJ2-7
CDR3: CASSLLSGPRPDEQYF
DNA: TGTGCCAGCAGCTTACTTAGCGGACCCCGCCCGGACGAGCAGTACTTC

size: NA
D: NA
V: TRBV6-5
J: TRBJ2-7
CDR3: CASSSTYEQYF
DNA: TGTGCCAGCAGTTCTACCTACGAGCAGTACTTC

size: NA
D: NA
V: TRBV4-1
J: TRBJ1-2
CDR3: CASSPMNSGSYGYTF
DNA: TGCGCCAGCAGCCCCATGAACTCCGGGAGCTATGGCTACACCTTC